This T cell receptor beta chain originates from a study of regulatory T cells in long-lasting Graves disease. Arm-PCR with iRepertoire HTBI primers amplified the CDR3 regions for these TCR beta libraries. TCRdb reanalysed the multiplex PCR reads using MiXCR and keeps one entry per CDR3 protein. Of around 420,000 distinct CDR3 sequences listed, approximately 15% were seen once; the top ten hold approximately 8%. This sample's time point: newly diagnosed GD, antithyroid drugs for less than 3 months. The TCR library was made from RNA extracted from PBMCs. Germline V gene sequence: CDR1 SGHDT, CDR2 YYEEEE. Trimming took off 0 bases at V and 13 bases at J, with 8 bases between the two ends. The CDR3 is 11 amino acids. The data were also submitted as part of a second study, on T cells in Graves' hyperthyroidism and ophthalmopathy. As that study records: HTBI primers drove first-round RT-PCR of the TCR CDR3.

This sequence joins TRBV5-6 and TRBJ2-1; D remains ambiguous. The receptor was derived from a middle-aged woman with Graves disease. The input for sequencing was peripheral blood mononuclear cells (PBMCs), taken at new diagnosis, from a patient treated with antithyroid drugs. The CDR3 coding sequence is TGTGCCAGCAGCTTGGGGGGTCAACAGTTCTTC. Protein: CASSLGGQQFF.